This is a list of T cell receptor beta chains from one sample in a study of cytomegalovirus exposure and HLA in healthy donors. Generated by immunoSEQ multiplex PCR, the TCRdb table keeps only in-frame clones and is missing some. There are under 200,000 clones in the sample; 70% to 85% occur only once, and approximately 0.69% lies in the top ten. The specimen was PBMCs. The source is a woman between 40 and 50 years old in good health and CMV-seronegative. Both conserved end residues are part of each CDR3. Rows may omit the clone size; those that give it use once, few, many or a size class.

length,V,size,J,CDR3
15,TRBV9,.,TRBJ2-1,CASSLWGEAYNEQFF
15,TRBV7-2,.,TRBJ2-3,CASRGVERYTDTQYF
17,TRBV29-1,.,TRBJ2-7,CSGRSGLAGAIGYEQYF
13,TRBV5-1,.,TRBJ2-7,CASSLSGAYEQYF
12,TRBV19,.,TRBJ2-2,CASDRSFGELFF
14,TRBV5-1,.,TRBJ1-6,CASSRGTANSPLHF
11,TRBV6-6,.,TRBJ1-2,CASGGGPGYTF
13,TRBV6-5,.,TRBJ2-1,CASSDGQASEQFF
15,TRBV12-5,.,TRBJ2-2,CASGLAGTGNGELFF
15,TRBV7-2,.,TRBJ2-1,CASSLAAGPFNEQFF
16,TRBV6-1,.,TRBJ2-5,CASSEAGLAGMETQYF
16,TRBV30,.,TRBJ1-5,CAWSVPPRGSNQPQHF
14,TRBV27,.,TRBJ2-7,CASSPRDRDYEQYF
15,TRBV4-2,few,TRBJ1-1,CASSPPRGLDTEAFF
15,TRBV11-2,once,TRBJ1-1,CASRVSPEGSTEAFF
17,TRBV9,.,TRBJ1-1,CASSTRTGEDGYTEAFF
18,TRBV10-3,.,TRBJ2-2,CAIRGGLAGVANTGELFF
13,TRBV28,.,TRBJ1-5,CASSYRGDRPQHF
13,TRBV27,few,TRBJ2-7,CASSFNRGDEQYF
14,TRBV2,once,TRBJ1-1,CASSEGGGGAEAFF
15,TRBV5-1,.,TRBJ2-5,CASSLAGGFQETQYF
11,TRBV7-2,.,TRBJ1-1,CASSLASEAFF
19,TRBV11-2,.,TRBJ2-6,CASRHTRTGISSGANVLTF
15,TRBV30,.,TRBJ2-5,CAWSDGTSGSETQYF
19,TRBV6-1,.,TRBJ2-6,CASSETLNRGGGGANVLTF
19,TRBV9,.,TRBJ1-1,CASSKTLEGSWPGDTEAFF
15,TRBV7-8,once,TRBJ1-3,CASSLALTEGNTIYF
16,TRBV28,.,TRBJ2-3,CASSLQFGQGADTQYF
15,TRBV5-1,once,TRBJ2-1,CASSLGPGLGDEQFF
14,TRBV7-2,.,TRBJ2-7,CASSPAGGPGEQYF
13,TRBV15,.,TRBJ1-4,CATSRSANEKLFF
18,TRBV7-9,once,TRBJ2-1,CSSSPRLTSGRGYNEQFF
15,TRBV28,.,TRBJ2-5,CASTSRTYSKETQYF
14,TRBV28,.,TRBJ1-1,CASSTTGVGAEAFF
15,TRBV27,.,TRBJ2-7,CASSLQPGLNYEQYF
17,TRBV4-1,few,TRBJ2-2,CASSQRGLAGVTGELFF